This T cell receptor beta chain came from a study of beta chain features in type 1 diabetes. Expressed TCRB transcripts were sequenced after all isolated RNA was converted to cDNA. Measured with immunoSEQ multiplex PCR; TCRdb has only the in-frame clones, and not every one. The table shows more than 350,000 clones, with about an eighth occurring only once. Study-wide findings and caveats: Diminished insertions and augmented deletions at VDJ junctions characterized type 1 diabetes patients. Among patients, naive, central memory and Treg TCRB repertoires appeared more similar than among healthy donors.

This CDR3 has 14 amino acids. The junction had 1 base not matched to a gene; V was cut back by 0 bases and J by 5 bases. Germline V gene data show CDR1 as SGHRS and CDR2 as YFSETQ. On average, the one heparinised blood draw given by each donor was approximately 100 mL. Cell sorting via CD45RO/CCR7/CD25/CD127/CD95/CD27 was performed to obtain CD4+ naive, central memory, regulatory and stem cell-like memory cells. In its sample, this clone was seen a few times. The antigen remains undetermined. Additional DNA sequences in this sample encode the identical CDR3. This chain connects TRBV5-1 to TRBJ2-5; 10 nucleotides align to TRBD2. Specimen: naive CD4+ T cells from blood. The TCR comes from a woman between 18 and 29 years old in good health. In nucleotides, the CDR3 is TGCGCCAGCAGCTTGGAGGGACTAGCGGAGACCCAGTACTTC. It yields the protein CASSLEGLAETQYF.